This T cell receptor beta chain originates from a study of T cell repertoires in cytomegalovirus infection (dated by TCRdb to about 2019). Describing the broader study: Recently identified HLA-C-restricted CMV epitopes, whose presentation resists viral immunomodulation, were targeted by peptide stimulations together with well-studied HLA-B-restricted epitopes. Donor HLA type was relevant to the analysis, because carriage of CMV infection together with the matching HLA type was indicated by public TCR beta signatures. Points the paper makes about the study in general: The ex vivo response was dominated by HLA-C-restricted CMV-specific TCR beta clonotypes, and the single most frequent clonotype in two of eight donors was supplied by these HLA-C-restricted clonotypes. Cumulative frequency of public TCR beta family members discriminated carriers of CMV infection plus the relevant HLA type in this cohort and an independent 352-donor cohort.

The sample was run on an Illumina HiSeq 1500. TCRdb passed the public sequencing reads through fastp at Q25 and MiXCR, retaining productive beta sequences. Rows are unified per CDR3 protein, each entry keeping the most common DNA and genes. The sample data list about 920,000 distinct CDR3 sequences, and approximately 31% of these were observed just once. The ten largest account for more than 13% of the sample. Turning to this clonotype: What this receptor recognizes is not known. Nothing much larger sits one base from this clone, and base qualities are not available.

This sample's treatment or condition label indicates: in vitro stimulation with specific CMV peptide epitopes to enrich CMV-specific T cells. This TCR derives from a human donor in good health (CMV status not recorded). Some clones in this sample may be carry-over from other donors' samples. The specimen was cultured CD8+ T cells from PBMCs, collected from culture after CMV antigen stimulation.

Read as DNA, the sequence is TGTGCCAGCAGCTTGGAGGGGGGGGCTAACTACAATGAGCAGTTCTTC. Its translation reads: CASSLEGGANYNEQFF. This sequence uses TRBV5-5 and TRBJ2-1; the D gene is possibly TRBD2, with 7 bases matching. Taken from the germline V gene (reference sequence), the CDR1 and CDR2 loops are SGHKS and YYEKEE. Reading from cysteine to phenylalanine, the CDR3 counts 16 amino acids. Only the CDR3 DNA stays, 48 bases, in frame from base 1. V loses 0 bases of germline sequence and J loses 3 bases, and the interval between the two ends is 13 bases.